This passage covers 10 T cell receptor beta chains from one sample sequenced in a study of blood T cell repertoires in COVID-19. The assay was immunoSEQ multiplex PCR, and TCRdb's table has in-frame clones only and misses some. Of 200,000 to 250,000 clones listed, almost 90% are singletons. Sequenced: peripheral blood. Receptors were obtained from an older man with acute or convalescent COVID-19.

This clone has a single count. The chain is built from TRBV6-5 and TRBJ2-5; 11 bases fit TRBD2. Germline CDR1 MNHEY, CDR2 SVGAGI. V lost 4 bases, J lost 5 bases, and 9 bases stayed unmatched. The CDR3 contains 16 residues. In DNA form, the CDR3 reads TGTGCCAGCAGTTCAACCTTAGCGGGAGGGCAGGAGACCCAGTACTTC. Amino acid sequence: CASSSTLAGGQETQYF.

The chain joins TRBV6-5 to TRBJ1-2; 10 bases align to TRBD1. Germline V CDR1 and CDR2: MNHEY, SVGAGI. V gave up 0 bases and J gave up 4 bases; unmatched junction bases: 2. The CDR3 covers 15 residues. The CDR3 is CASSYSTGGVYGYTF. For the CDR3, the DNA is TGTGCCAGCAGTTACTCGACAGGGGGCGTCTATGGCTACACCTTC.

This chain uses TRBV19 with TRBJ1-5, with D possibly matching TRBD1 (5 bases). Trimming cost V 2 bases and J 11 bases, with 16 bases left between them. Germline CDR1 LNHDA, CDR2 SQIVND (reference sequence). This CDR3 is built from 14 residues. The chain's CDR3 is CASSIRTPGGAQHF. In DNA, the CDR3 is TGTGCCAGTAGTATAAGGACTCCCGGGGGAGCCCAGCATTTT.

This clone was seen once. This chain links TRBV18 with TRBJ2-7, with 10 bases matching TRBD1. J gave up 4 bases and V 2 bases, and 5 bases lay outside the gene matches. The CDR3 runs 15 residues. Germline CDR1 reads KGHSH; CDR2 reads LQKENI. The CDR3: CASSPMTGGGYEQYF. The CDR3 nucleotides are TGTGCCAGCTCACCAATGACAGGGGGCGGTTACGAGCAGTACTTC.

The chain links TRBV6-2 or TRBV6-3 to TRBJ2-1, with D maybe TRBD2 (5 bases). The ends were cut back, 10 bases at V and 3 bases at J, with 13 bases in the middle. The V gene's germline CDR1 is MNHEY and CDR2 SVGEGT. The CDR3 has 13 amino acids. The CDR3 is CATNPGGYNEQFF. As DNA, the CDR3 is TGTGCCACCAACCCAGGAGGCTACAATGAGCAGTTCTTC.

The chain links TRBV14 to TRBJ2-1, with D possibly TRBD2 on 7 matching bases. Germline CDR1 is SGHDN and CDR2 is FVKESK. The CDR3 consists of 15 residues. V lost 4 bases, J lost 3 bases, and 13 bases lay in between. The CDR3 loop is CASSPLGGLYNEQFF. The CDR3 bases are TGTGCCAGCAGCCCCCTCGGGGGGCTCTACAATGAGCAGTTCTTC.

J is TRBJ2-5 and V is TRBV5-1; a possible D gene is TRBD2 (6 bases). Between the trimmed V and J ends, which lost 2 bases and 2 bases, there was a span of 13 bases. The CDR3 totals 15 residues. Germline V gene sequence: CDR1 SGHRS, CDR2 YFSETQ. CDR3 sequence reads: CASSFEPGRQETQYF. The CDR3 region has the DNA TGCGCCAGCAGCTTTGAACCCGGGAGACAAGAGACCCAGTACTTC.

The V call is TRBV14, the J call TRBJ1-2; 10 bases match TRBD1. Germline values: CDR1 SGHDN, CDR2 FVKESK. The V segment lost 4 bases and the J segment 5 bases; nucleotides outside the gene matches: 7. The CDR3 is 15 residues long. The CDR3 sequence is CASSLDRGRNYGYTF. The DNA for the CDR3 is TGTGCCAGCAGCCTAGACAGGGGGCGAAATTATGGCTACACCTTC.

V usage is TRBV5-1 and J usage is TRBJ2-1, with D maybe TRBD1 (6 bases). In germline, CDR1 is SGHRS, CDR2 YFSETQ. Trimming removed 0 bases at V and 7 bases at J, with 20 bases between. There are 17 residues in the CDR3. The CDR3 region is CASSLESWETGGNEQFF. CDR3 sequence (DNA): TGCGCCAGCAGCTTGGAGAGCTGGGAGACAGGAGGTAATGAGCAGTTCTTC.

This chain links TRBV5-4 with TRBJ2-4; 9 bases line up with TRBD1. With V trimmed by 4 bases and J by 0 bases, 8 bases remained unmatched. Germline V gene lookup returns CDR1 SGHNT and CDR2 YYREEE (reference sequence). This CDR3 is built from 17 residues. CDR3 residues: CASSLSGTGLAKNIQYF. For the CDR3, the DNA is TGTGCCAGCAGCCTCTCAGGGACAGGGCTAGCCAAAAACATTCAGTACTTC.